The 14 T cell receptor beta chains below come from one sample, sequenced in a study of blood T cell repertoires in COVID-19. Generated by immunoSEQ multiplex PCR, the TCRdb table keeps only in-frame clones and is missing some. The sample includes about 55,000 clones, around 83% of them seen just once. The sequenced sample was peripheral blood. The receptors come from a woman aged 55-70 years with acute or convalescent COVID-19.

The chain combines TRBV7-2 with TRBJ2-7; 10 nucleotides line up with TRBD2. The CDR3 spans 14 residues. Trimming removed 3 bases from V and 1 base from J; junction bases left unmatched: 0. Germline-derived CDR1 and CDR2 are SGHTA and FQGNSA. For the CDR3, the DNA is TGTGCCAGCAGCTTGGGACTAGCGTCCTACGAGCAGTACTTC. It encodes CASSLGLASYEQYF.

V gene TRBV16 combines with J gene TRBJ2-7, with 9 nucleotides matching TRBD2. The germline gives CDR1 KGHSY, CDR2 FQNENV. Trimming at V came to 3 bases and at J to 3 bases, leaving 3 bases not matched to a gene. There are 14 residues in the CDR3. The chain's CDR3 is CASSQGSGGYEQYF. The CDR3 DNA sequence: TGTGCCAGCAGCCAGGGTAGCGGGGGCTACGAGCAGTACTTC.

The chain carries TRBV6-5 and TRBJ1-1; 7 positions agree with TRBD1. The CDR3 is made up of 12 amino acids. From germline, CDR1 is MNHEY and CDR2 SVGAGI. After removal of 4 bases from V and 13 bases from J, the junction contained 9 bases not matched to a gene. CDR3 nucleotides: TGTGCCAGCAGTTCAACCGGGACAGCTTATTTCTTT. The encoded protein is CASSSTGTAYFF.

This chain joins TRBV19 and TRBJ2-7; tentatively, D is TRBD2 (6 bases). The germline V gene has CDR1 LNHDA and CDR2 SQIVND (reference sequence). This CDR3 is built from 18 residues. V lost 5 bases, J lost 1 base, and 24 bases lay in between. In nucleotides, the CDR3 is TGTGCCAGTAGTGCCGCGGGGACTTCAGGGTCTCGGTCCTACGAGCAGTACTTC. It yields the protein CASSAAGTSGSRSYEQYF.

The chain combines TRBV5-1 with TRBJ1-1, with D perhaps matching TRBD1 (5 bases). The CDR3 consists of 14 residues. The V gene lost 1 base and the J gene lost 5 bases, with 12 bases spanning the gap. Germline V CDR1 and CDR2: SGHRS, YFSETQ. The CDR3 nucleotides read TGCGCCAGCAGCTTGCCAGGGCCTAGGACTGAAGCTTTCTTT. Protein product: CASSLPGPRTEAFF.

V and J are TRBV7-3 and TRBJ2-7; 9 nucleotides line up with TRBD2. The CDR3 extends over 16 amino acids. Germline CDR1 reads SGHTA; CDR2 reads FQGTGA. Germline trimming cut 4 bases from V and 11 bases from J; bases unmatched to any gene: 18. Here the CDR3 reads CASSSTNSGRTGVKYF. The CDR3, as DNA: TGTGCCAGCAGCTCAACGAATAGCGGGAGAACTGGCGTAAAGTACTTC.

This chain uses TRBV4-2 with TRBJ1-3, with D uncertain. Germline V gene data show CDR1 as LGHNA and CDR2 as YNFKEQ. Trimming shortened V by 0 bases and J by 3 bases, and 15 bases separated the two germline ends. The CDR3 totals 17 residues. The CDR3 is CASSQEGRQEVGNTIYF. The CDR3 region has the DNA TGTGCCAGCAGCCAAGAAGGCAGACAAGAAGTTGGAAACACCATATATTTT.

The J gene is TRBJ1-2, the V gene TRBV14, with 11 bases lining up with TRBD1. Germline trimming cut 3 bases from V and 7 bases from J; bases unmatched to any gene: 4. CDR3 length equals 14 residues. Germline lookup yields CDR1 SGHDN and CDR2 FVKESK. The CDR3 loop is CASSQPGQGVGYTF. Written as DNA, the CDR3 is TGTGCCAGCAGCCAGCCGGGACAGGGGGTTGGCTACACCTTC. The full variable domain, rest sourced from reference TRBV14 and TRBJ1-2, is EAGVTQFPSHSVIEKGQTVTLRCDPISGHDNLYWYRRVMGKEIKFLLHFVKESKQDESGMPNNRFLAERTGGTYSTLKVQPAELEDSGVYFCASSQPGQGVGYTFGSGTRLTVV.

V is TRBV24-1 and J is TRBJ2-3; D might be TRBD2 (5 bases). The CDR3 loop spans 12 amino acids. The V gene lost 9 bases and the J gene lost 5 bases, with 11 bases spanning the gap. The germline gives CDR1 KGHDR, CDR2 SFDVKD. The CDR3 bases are TGTGCCACCTCTTCGGCGGGAGATACGCAGTATTTT. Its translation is CATSSAGDTQYF.

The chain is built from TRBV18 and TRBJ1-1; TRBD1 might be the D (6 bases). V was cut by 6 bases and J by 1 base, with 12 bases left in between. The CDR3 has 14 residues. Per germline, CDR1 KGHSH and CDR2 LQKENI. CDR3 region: CASSHDRKNTEAFF. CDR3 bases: TGTGCCAGCTCCCACGACAGGAAGAACACTGAAGCTTTCTTT. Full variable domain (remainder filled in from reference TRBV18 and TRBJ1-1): NAGVMQNPRHLVRRRGQEARLRCSPMKGHSHVYWYRQLPEEGLKFMVYLQKENIIDESGMPKERFSAEFPKEGPSILRIQQVVRGDSAAYFCASSHDRKNTEAFFGQGTRLTVV.

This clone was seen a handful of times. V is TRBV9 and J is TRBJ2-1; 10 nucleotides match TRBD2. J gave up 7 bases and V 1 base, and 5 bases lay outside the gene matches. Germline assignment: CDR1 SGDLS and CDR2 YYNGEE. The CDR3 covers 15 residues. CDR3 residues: CASSVLAGGRNEQFF. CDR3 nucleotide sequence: TGTGCCAGCAGCGTATTAGCGGGAGGTCGGAATGAGCAGTTCTTC.

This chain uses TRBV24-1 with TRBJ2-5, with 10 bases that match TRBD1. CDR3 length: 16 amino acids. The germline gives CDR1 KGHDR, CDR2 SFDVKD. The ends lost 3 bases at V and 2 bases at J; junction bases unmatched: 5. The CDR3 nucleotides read TGTGCCACCAGTGATGGGGGGACAGGGGCGCAAGAGACCCAGTACTTC. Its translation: CATSDGGTGAQETQYF.

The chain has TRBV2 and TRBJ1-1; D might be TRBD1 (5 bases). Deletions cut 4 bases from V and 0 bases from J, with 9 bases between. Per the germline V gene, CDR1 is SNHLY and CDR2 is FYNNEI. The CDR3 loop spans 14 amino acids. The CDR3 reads CASSVGRLNTEAFF. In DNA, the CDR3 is TGTGCCAGCAGTGTGGGGCGGTTGAACACTGAAGCTTTCTTT.

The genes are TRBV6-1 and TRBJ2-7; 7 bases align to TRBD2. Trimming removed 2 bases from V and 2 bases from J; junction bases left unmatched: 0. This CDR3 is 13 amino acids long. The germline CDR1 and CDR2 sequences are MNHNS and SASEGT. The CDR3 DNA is TGTGCCAGCAGTGAACTAGCGGCCTACGAGCAGTACTTC. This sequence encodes CASSELAAYEQYF.